This TCR beta chain appears in the sequencing data of a study of shared clonotypes between healthy human individuals. Study observations and caveats: Since donors were few, the genetic and exposure-history diversity represented was limited. Among the subsets, naive ones generally showed larger estimated richness than memory ones.

Sequencing used immunoSEQ multiplex PCR; TCRdb keeps in-frame clones, though not all of them. The table shows roughly 400,000 clones, with around 96% occurring only once. A note on this clone: What it binds is unknown.

The germline gives CDR1 SGHRS, CDR2 YFSETQ. V gave up 4 bases and J gave up 10 bases; unmatched junction bases: 5. This CDR3 is built from 13 residues. Healthy adults negative for HIV, lacking recent acute infections or vaccinations, served as donors. The receptor was isolated from a man aged 25-40 years in good health. The material sequenced was memory CD8+ T cells sorted from blood. The subset was: CD45RO+ cells pooled with CCR7-negative TemRA cells. V and J are TRBV5-1 and TRBJ1-1; TRBD1 matches at 12 bases. The DNA for the CDR3 is TGCGCCAGCAGCCGGGACAGGGGGCGAAGAGCTTTCTTT. The encoded protein is CASSRDRGRRAFF.